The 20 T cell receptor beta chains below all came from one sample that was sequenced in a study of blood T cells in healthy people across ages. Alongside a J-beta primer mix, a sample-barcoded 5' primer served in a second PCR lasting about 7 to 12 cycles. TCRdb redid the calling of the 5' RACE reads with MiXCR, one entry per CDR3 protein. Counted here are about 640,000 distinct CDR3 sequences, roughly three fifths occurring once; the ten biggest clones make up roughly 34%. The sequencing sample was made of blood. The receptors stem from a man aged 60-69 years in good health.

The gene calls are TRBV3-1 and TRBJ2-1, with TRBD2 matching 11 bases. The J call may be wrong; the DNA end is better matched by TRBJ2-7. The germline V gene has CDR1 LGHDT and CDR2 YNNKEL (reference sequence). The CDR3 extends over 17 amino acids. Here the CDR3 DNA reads TGTGCCAGCAGCCAAGAGATTGGGACTAGCGGTTACAATGAGCAGTACTTC. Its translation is CASSQEIGTSGYNEQYF.

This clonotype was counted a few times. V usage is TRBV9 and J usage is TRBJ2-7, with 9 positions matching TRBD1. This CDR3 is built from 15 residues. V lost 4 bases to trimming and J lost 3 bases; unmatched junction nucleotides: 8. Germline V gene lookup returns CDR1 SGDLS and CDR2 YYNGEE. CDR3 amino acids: CASSPGGQGYYEQYF. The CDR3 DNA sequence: TGTGCCAGCAGCCCGGGGGGACAGGGATACTACGAGCAGTACTTC. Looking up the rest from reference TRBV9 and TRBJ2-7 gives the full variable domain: DSGVTQTPKHLITATGQRVTLRCSPRSGDLSVYWYQQSLDQGLQFLIQYYNGEERAKGNILERFSAQQFPDLHSELNLSSLELGDSALYFCASSPGGQGYYEQYFGPGTRLTVT.

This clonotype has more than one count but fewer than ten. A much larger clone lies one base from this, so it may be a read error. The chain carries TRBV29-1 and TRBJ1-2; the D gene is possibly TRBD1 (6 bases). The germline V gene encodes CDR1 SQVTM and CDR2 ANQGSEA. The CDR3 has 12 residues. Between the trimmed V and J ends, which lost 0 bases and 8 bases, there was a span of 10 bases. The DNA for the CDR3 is TGCAGCGTTGAAGATTCCGGGGGCGGCTACACCTTC. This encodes CSVEDSGGGYTF.

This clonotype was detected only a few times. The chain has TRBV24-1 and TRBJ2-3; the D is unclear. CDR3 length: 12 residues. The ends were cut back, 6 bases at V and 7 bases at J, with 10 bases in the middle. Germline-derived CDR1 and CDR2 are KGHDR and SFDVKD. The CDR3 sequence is CATSSDEYTQYF. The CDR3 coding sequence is TGTGCCACCAGTTCAGACGAATATACGCAGTATTTT.

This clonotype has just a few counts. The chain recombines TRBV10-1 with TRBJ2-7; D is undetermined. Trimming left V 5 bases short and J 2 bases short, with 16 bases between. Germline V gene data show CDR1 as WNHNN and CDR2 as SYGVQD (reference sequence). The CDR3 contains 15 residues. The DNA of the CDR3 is TGCGCCAGCAGTCCTGAGCAGGCTATAACCTACGAGCAGTACTTC. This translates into CASSPEQAITYEQYF.

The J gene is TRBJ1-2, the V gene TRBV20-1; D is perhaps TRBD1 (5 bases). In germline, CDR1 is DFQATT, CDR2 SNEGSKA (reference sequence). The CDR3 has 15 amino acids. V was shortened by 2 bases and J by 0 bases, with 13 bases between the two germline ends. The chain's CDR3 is CSARSSGTANYGYTF. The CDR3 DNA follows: TGCAGTGCTAGATCCTCCGGGACGGCTAACTATGGCTACACCTTC.

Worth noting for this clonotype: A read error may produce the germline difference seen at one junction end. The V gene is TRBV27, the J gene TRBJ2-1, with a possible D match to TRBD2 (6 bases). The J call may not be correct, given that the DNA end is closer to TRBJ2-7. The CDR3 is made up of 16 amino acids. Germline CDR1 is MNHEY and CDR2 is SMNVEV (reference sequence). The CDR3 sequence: CVSSFRANSGYNEQYF. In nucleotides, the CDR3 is TGTGTCAGCAGTTTTAGGGCTAATAGCGGCTACAATGAGCAGTACTTC.

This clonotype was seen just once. CDR3 bases: TGTGCCAGCTCACCAGGGATAGCGCGGAACACCGGGGAGCTGTTTTTT. The encoded protein is CASSPGIARNTGELFF. V gene TRBV18 combines with J gene TRBJ2-2, with a possible D match to TRBD2 (5 bases). There are 16 residues in the CDR3. V lost 2 bases, J lost 1 base, and 11 bases lay in between. CDR1 is KGHSH, CDR2 LQKENI, per germline.

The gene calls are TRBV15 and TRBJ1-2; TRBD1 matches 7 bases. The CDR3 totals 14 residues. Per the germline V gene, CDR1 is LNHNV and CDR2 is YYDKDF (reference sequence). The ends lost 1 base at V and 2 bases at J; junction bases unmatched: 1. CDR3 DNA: TGTGCCACCAGCAGAGCGGGACAGAACTATGGCTACACCTTC. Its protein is CATSRAGQNYGYTF.

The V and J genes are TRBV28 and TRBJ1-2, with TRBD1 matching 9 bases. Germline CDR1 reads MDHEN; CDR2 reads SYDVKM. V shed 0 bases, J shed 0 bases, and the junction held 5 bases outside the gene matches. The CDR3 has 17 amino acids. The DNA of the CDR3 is TGTGCCAGCAGTTTATGGGGGACAGGGTCATCTAACTATGGCTACACCTTC. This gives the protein CASSLWGTGSSNYGYTF.

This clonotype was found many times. CDR3 nucleotides: TGCGCCAGCAACGGGGCGGGAACAAACAATGAGCAGTTCTTC. It is translated as CASNGAGTNNEQFF. The genes are TRBV10-2 and TRBJ2-1; tentatively, D is TRBD2 (6 bases). Between the trimmed V and J ends, which lost 7 bases and 5 bases, there was a span of 15 bases. The germline V gene has CDR1 WSHSY and CDR2 SAAADI. The CDR3 loop spans 14 amino acids.

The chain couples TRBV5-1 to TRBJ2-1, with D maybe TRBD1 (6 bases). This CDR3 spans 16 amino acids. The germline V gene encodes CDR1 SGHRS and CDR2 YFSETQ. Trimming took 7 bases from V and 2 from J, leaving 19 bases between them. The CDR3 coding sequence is TGCGCCAGCCGACGCGCTGGACAGACCCCCTACAATGAGCAGTTCTTC. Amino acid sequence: CASRRAGQTPYNEQFF.

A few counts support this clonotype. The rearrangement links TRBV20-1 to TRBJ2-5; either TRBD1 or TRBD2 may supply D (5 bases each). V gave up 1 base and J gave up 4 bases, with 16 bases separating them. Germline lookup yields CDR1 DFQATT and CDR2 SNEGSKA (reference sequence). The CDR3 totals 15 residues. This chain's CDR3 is CSARGSVGTRETQYF. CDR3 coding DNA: TGCAGTGCTAGAGGGTCCGTGGGGACGCGAGAGACCCAGTACTTC.

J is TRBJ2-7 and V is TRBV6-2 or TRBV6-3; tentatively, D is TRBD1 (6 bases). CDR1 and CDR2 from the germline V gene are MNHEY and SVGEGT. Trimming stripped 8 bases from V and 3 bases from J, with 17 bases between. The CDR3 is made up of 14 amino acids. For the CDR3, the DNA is TGTGCCAGCCGGACTTTCAGGGGACGCTACGAGCAGTACTTC. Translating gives CASRTFRGRYEQYF.

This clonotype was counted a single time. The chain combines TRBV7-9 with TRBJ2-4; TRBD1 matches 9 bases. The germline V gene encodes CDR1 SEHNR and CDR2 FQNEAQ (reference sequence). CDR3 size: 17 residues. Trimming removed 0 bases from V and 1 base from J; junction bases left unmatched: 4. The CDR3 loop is CASSLATGGRAKNIQYF. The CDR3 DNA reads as TGTGCCAGCAGCTTAGCAACAGGGGGCCGGGCCAAAAACATTCAGTACTTC.

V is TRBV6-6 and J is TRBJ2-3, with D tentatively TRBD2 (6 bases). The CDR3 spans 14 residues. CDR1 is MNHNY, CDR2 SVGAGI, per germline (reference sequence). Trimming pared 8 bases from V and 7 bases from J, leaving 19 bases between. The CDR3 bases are TGTGCCAGCGAGCCGTGGCAGGGCGGGAATACGCAGTATTTT. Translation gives CASEPWQGGNTQYF.

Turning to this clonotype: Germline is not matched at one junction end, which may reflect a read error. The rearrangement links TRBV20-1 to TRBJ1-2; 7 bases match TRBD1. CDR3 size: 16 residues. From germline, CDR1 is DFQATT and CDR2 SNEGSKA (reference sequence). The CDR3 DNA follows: TGCAGTGCTAGAGACTTTCGGGACAGCTCTAACTATGGCTGCACCTTC. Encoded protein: CSARDFRDSSNYGCTF.

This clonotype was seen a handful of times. CDR3 sequence (DNA): TGTGCCAGCAGGCAAGAAGCGGGGGCCTACAATGAGCAGTTCTTC. Amino acids: CASRQEAGAYNEQFF. The gene calls are TRBV6-4 and TRBJ2-1, with 8 bases fitting TRBD2. This CDR3 is built from 15 residues. Trimming removed 6 bases from V and 2 bases from J; junction bases left unmatched: 6. The germline V gene has CDR1 MRHNA and CDR2 SNTAGT.

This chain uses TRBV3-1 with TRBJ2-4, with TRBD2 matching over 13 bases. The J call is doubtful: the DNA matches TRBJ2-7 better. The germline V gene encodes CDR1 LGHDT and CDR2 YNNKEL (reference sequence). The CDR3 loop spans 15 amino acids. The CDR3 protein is CASSQPGLAGYEQYF. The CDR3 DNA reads TGTGCCAGCAGCCAACCGGGACTAGCGGGGTACGAGCAGTACTTC.

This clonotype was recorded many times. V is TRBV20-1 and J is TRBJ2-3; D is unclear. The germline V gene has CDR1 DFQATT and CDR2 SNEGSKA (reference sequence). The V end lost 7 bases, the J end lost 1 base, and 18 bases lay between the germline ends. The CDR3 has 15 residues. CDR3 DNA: TGCAGTGTTCTCCCCCCACCCCAGGGCACAGATACGCAGTATTTT. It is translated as CSVLPPPQGTDTQYF.